This T cell receptor (beta chain) was identified in a study of cytomegalovirus exposure and HLA in healthy donors. Study observations and caveats: A classifier reportedly called cytomegalovirus status with high sensitivity and specificity.

Assay used: immunoSEQ multiplex PCR; TCRdb lists only in-frame clones, some missing. The profile shows 90,000 to 130,000 clones, around nine tenths of them singletons. About this clone: Its antigen is unidentified.

The CDR3 loop spans 15 amino acids. CDR1 is MNHEY and CDR2 is SMNVEV in the germline V gene (reference sequence). Deletions cut 2 bases from V and 1 base from J, with 8 bases between. Sequencing was carried out using PBMCs. This receptor was taken from a woman in her thirties in good health and CMV-seropositive. The chain has TRBV27 and TRBJ2-2; perhaps TRBD1 as D (6 bases). CDR3 nucleotide sequence: TGTGCCAGCAGTTTAATGACAGGGAACACCGGGGAGCTGTTTTTT. It codes for CASSLMTGNTGELFF.